The text below deals with one T cell receptor beta chain. This clonotype was counted ten times or more. Its antigen remains undetermined. Per-base qualities were not stored, and no clone one base away is much larger. The TCR beta CDR3 regions were amplified from the RNA transcripts. A first-round RT-PCR of the TCR CDR3 used the HTBI primer set with the Qiagen OneStep RT-PCR kit. Libraries were constructed in a second round of multiplex PCR, after which size selection and purification were carried out. Sequencing of the libraries was done on an Illumina HiSeq2000 using paired-end 100 bp reads. As for the original processing: SOAPnuke was used to process the raw data, removing reads that contained adapters or uncalled bases, had a mean Phred below 15, or lacked an exact match to the constant primer or identifier. High-quality paired reads were merged with COPE v1.2.5, and unique nucleotide sequences were defined as clonotypes. MiTCR v1.1 was used to align the clonotypes against IMGT TRBV, TRBD and TRBJ reference segments. The analysis was restricted to V-J combinations with a frequency above 0.0001, which together covered roughly 99% of the repertoires. A TCS score was defined as the ratio of F50 (clonal expansion) to E x V (chaos), with BLOSUM62-based TCRdist applied between CDR3 peptides within each V-J. Welch's t-statistics and random forest reduced fewer than 550 V-J features to roughly 13, which were used in a naive Bayes classifier (R e1071). The Morisita-Horn index was used to measure how similar the thyroid and blood repertoires were. Through fastp at Q25 and MiXCR, TCRdb rebuilt clones from the public reads, retaining in-frame beta chains. Each CDR3 protein appears once, grouped with its most common genes and DNA. TCRdb assigned the V and J calls; the authors' analysis was not used. Recorded for this sample are 500,000 to 600,000 distinct CDR3 sequences; roughly 46% of them occurred a single time. In total, the top ten clones hold about 8.3% of the sample.

For this chain, trimming is 5 bases at the V end and 4 bases at the J end, and the number of junction bases without a gene match is 7. Reading from cysteine to phenylalanine, the CDR3 counts 16 amino acids. The CDR3 DNA has 48 bases and is translated from base 1. CDR1 SGHTA and CDR2 FQGNSA were looked up in the germline V gene. This entry is derived from a study of T cells in Graves' hyperthyroidism and ophthalmopathy (dated by TCRdb to between 2019 and 2020). At the level of the whole study: To identify TCR V-J signatures that set the groups apart, the researchers used a discovery cohort of 90 to 100 patients, made up of about 44 with Graves' ophthalmopathy and 57 with stable Graves' hyperthyroidism. The paper describes TCR Vbeta CDR3 sequencing of 120 to 150 peripheral blood samples, made up of some 42 ophthalmopathy patients, 70 to 80 hyperthyroidism patients and 17 progressor patients. Whether ophthalmopathy could be predicted prospectively was tested in an independent validation cohort made up of 18 hyperthyroidism patients plus 17 patients who later progressed to ophthalmopathy. The 100 discovery patients were randomly split 7:3 into training and test sets. In about six Graves' hyperthyroidism patients, the study also compared T-cell repertoires from thyroid tissue with T-cell repertoires from blood. After blood sampling, hyperthyroidism patients were treated with methimazole at a starting dose of 30 mg daily, and ophthalmopathy patients were treated with high-dose intravenous methylprednisolone.

Study-level results and caveats: During validation, the model predicted progression to ophthalmopathy a median of about 5.9 months ahead of onset, with around 70% sensitivity and 72% to 80% specificity. No statistical method was used to set the sample size in advance, and investigators knew the group allocation. Most expanded thyroid clonotypes (frequency above 0.001) were also found in blood, which suggests that blood repertoires may mirror thyroid immune responses. Ophthalmopathy was separated from stable hyperthyroidism by a 13 V-J signature model, with around 90% sensitivity and about 81% specificity obtained in cross-validation and 80%/75% obtained in testing.

Stable Graves' hyperthyroidism was defined as the absence of progression to ophthalmopathy over 18 months of follow-up. Hyperthyroidism patients were newly diagnosed, had a disease duration of under 2 months, and were aged 18 to 65 years. Exclusion was applied to patients with uncontrolled infections, other autoimmune diseases, pregnancy or lactation. Diagnoses were established on the basis of clinical symptoms, serum thyroxine and TRAb, thyroid ultrasound, and orbital computed tomography. Trizol reagent was used to extract total RNA, and RNA quality was then checked on an Agilent 2100 Bioanalyzer.

The sequence is built from TRBV7-2 and TRBJ1-6; TRBD1 fits 8 bases in the junction. Specimen: peripheral blood or thyroid tissue (not recorded which). This TCR was sampled from a woman aged 18-30 years with Graves' hyperthyroidism. The sequence in DNA is TGTGCCAGCAGCCCTCAGGACAGGGCTTATAATTCACCCCTCCACTTT. It encodes CASSPQDRAYNSPLHF.